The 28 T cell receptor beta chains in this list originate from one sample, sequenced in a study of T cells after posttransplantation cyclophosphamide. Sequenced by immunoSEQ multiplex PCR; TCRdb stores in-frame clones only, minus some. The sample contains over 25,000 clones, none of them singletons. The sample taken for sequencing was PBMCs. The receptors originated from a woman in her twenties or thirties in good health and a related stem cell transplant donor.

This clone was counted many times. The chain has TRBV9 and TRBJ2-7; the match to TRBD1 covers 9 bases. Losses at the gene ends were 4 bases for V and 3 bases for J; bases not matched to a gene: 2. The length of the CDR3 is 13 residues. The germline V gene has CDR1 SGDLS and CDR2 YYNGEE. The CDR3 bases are TGTGCCAGCAGCACAGGGGGCGGCTACGAGCAGTACTTC. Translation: CASSTGGGYEQYF.

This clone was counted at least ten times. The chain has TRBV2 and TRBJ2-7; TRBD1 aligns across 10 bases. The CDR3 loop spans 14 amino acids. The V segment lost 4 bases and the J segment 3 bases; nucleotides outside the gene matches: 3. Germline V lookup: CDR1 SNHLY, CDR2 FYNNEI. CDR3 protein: CASSGQGASYEQYF. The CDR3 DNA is TGTGCCAGCAGTGGACAGGGGGCAAGCTACGAGCAGTACTTC. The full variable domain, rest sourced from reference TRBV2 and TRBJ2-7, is EPEVTQTPSHQVTQMGQEVILRCVPISNHLYFYWYRQILGQKVEFLVSFYNNEISEKSEIFDDQFSVERPDGSNFTLKIRSTKLEDSAMYFCASSGQGASYEQYFGPGTRLTVT.

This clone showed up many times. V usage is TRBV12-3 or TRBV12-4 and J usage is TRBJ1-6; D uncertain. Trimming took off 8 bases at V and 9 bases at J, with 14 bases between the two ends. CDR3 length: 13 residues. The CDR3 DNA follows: TGTGCCAGCGGGCTGGCAGTCCCTTCACCCCTCCACTTT. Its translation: CASGLAVPSPLHF.

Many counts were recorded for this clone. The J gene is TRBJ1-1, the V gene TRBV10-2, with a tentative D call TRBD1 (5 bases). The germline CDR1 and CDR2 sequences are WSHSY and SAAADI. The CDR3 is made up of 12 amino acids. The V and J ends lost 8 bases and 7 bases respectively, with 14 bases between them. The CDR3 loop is CASGEGRYEAFF. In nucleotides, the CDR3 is TGCGCCAGCGGGGAGGGGCGATATGAAGCTTTCTTT.

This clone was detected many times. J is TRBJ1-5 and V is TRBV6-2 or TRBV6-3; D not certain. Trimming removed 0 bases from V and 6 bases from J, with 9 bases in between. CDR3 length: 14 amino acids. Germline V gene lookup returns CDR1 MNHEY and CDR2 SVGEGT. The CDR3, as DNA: TGTGCCAGCAGTTACTCAGGTCATGCTCAGCCCCAGCATTTT. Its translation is CASSYSGHAQPQHF.

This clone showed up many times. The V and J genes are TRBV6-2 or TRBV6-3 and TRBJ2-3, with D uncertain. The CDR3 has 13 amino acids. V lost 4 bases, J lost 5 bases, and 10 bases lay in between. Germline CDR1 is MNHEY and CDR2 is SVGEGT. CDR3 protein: CASSLTEIDTQYF. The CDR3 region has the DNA TGTGCCAGCAGTTTAACTGAGATAGATACGCAGTATTTT.

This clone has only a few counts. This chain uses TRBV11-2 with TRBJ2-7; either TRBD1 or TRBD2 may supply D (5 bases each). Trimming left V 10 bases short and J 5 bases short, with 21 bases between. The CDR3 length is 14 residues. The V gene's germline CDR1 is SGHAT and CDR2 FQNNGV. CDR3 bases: TGTGCCACGACAGCCTGGGAGAAAGTTGACGAGCAGTACTTC. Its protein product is CATTAWEKVDEQYF.

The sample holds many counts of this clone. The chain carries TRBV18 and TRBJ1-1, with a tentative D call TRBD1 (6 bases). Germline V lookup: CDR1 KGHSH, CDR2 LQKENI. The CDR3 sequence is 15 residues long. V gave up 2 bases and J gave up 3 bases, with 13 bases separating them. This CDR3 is CASSPRTARDTEAFF. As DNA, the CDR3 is TGTGCCAGCTCACCAAGGACAGCTAGGGACACTGAAGCTTTCTTT. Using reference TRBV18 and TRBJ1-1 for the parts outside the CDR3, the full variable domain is NAGVMQNPRHLVRRRGQEARLRCSPMKGHSHVYWYRQLPEEGLKFMVYLQKENIIDESGMPKERFSAEFPKEGPSILRIQQVVRGDSAAYFCASSPRTARDTEAFFGQGTRLTVV.

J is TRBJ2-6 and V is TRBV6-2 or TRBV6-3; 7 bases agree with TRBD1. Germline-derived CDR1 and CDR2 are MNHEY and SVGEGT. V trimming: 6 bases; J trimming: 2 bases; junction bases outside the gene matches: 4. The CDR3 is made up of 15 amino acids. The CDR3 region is CASRTGFTGANVLTF. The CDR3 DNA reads TGTGCCAGCAGGACAGGGTTTACTGGGGCCAACGTCCTGACTTTC.

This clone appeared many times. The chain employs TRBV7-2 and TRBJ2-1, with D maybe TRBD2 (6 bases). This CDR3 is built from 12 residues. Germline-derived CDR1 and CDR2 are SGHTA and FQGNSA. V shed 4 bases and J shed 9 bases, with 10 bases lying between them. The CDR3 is CASSSTGGEQFF. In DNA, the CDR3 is TGTGCCAGCAGCTCTACCGGGGGTGAGCAGTTCTTC.

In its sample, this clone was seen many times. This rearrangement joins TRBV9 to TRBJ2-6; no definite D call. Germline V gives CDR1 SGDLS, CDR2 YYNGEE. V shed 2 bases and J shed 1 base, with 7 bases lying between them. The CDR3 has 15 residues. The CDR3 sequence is CASSVSGSGANVLTF. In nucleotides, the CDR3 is TGTGCCAGCAGCGTCTCAGGATCTGGGGCCAACGTCCTGACTTTC.

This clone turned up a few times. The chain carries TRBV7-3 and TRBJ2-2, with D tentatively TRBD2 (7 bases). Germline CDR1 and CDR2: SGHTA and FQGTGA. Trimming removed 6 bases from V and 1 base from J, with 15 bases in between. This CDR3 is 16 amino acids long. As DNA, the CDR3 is TGTGCCAGCAGAATAGGGGGGGGGATGAACACCGGGGAGCTGTTTTTT. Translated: CASRIGGGMNTGELFF.

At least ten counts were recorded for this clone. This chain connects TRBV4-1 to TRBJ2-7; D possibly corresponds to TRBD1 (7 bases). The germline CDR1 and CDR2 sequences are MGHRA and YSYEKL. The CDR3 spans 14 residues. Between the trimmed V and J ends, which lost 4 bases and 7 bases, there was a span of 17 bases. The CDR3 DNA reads TGCGCCAGCAGCCGGGGGGACAGCCGAGAAGAGCAGTACTTC. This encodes CASSRGDSREEQYF.

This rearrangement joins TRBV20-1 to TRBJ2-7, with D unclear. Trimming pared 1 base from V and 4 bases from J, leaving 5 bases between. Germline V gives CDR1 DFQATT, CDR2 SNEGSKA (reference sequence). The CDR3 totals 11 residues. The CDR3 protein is CSARGAYEQYF. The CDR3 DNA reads TGCAGTGCTAGAGGAGCTTACGAGCAGTACTTC.

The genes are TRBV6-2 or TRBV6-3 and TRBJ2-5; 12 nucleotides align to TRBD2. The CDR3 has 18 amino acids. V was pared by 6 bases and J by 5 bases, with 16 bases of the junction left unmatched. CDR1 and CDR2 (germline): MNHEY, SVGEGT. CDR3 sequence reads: CASRSGWTSGVRRETQYF. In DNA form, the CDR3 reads TGTGCCAGCAGGTCAGGCTGGACTAGCGGGGTCAGGCGGGAGACCCAGTACTTC.

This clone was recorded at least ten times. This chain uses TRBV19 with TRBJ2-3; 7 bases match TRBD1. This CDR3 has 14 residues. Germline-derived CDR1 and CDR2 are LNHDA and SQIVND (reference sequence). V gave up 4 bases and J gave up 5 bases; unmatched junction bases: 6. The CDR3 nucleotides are TGTGCCAGTAGTAACCAGGGGGTGAGAGATACGCAGTATTTT. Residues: CASSNQGVRDTQYF.

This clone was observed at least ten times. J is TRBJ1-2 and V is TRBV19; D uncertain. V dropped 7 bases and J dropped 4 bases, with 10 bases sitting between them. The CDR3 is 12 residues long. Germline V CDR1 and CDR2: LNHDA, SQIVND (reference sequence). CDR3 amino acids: CASNGPPYGYTF. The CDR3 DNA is TGTGCCAGTAACGGTCCCCCCTATGGCTACACCTTC. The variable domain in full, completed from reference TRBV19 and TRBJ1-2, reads DGGITQSPKYLFRKEGQNVTLSCEQNLNHDAMYWYRQDPGQGLRLIYYSQIVNDFQKGDIAEGYSVSREKKESFPLTVTSAQKNPTAFYLCASNGPPYGYTFGSGTRLTVV.

DNA of the CDR3: TGTGCCAGAAGGTCTGGCGAAGGGTGGTTTTCGCCCCAGCATTTT. It translates to CARRSGEGWFSPQHF. The rearrangement joins TRBV5-3 to TRBJ1-5; D remains ambiguous. TRBV5-3 is an ORF, with its function uncertain. The V and J ends lost 5 bases and 9 bases respectively, with 21 bases between them. The CDR3 runs to 15 residues.

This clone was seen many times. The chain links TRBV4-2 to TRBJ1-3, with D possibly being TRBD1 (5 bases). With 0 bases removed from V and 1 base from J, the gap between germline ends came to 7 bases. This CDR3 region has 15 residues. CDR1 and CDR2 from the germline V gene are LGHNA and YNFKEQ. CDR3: CASSQDRVSGNTIYF. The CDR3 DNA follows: TGTGCCAGCAGCCAAGACAGGGTATCTGGAAACACCATATATTTT.

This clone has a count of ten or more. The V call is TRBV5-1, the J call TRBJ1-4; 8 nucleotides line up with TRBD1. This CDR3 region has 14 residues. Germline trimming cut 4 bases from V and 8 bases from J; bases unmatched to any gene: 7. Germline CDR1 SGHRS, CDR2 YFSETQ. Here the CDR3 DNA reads TGCGCCAGCAGCCCGGGACAGGCGGGCGAAAAACTGTTTTTT. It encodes CASSPGQAGEKLFF.

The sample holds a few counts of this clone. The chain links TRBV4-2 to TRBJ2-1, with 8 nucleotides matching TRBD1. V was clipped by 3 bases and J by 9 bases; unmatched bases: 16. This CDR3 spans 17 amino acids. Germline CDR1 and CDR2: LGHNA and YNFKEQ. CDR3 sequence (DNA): TGTGCCAGCAGCCACCTCTTGACAGGGGATGAAAAGTTTGAGCAGTTCTTC. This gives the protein CASSHLLTGDEKFEQFF.

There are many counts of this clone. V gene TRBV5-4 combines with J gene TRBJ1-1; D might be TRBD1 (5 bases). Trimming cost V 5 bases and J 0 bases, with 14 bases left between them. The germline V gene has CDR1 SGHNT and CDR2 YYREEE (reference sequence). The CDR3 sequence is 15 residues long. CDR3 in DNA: TGTGCCAGCAGTTTCGCCGGGGGGATGAACACTGAAGCTTTCTTT. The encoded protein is CASSFAGGMNTEAFF.

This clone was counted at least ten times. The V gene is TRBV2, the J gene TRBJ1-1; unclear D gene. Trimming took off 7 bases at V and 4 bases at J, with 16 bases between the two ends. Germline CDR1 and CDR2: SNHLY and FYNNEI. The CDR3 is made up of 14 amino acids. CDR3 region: CASMAAERGTEAFF. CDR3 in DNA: TGTGCCAGCATGGCAGCCGAGCGGGGCACTGAAGCTTTCTTT.

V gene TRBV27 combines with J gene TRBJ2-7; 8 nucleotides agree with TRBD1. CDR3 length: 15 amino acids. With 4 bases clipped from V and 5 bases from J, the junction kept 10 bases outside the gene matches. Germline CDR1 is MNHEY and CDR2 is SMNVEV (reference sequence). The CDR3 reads CASSSPDRGADEQYF. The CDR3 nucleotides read TGTGCCAGCAGTTCCCCCGACAGGGGAGCGGACGAGCAGTACTTC.

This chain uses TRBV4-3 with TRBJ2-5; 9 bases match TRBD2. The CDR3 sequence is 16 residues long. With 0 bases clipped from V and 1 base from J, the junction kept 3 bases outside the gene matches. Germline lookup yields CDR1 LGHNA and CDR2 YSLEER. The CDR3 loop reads CASSQDWRGGQETQYF. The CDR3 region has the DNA TGCGCCAGCAGCCAAGATTGGCGGGGGGGCCAAGAGACCCAGTACTTC.

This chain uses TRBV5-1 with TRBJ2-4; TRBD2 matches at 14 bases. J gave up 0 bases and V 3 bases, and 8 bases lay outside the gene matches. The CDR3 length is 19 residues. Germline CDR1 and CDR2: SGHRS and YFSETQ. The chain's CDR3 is CASSSRTSGGFLAKNIQYF. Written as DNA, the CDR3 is TGCGCCAGCAGCTCCCGGACTAGCGGGGGGTTTCTAGCCAAAAACATTCAGTACTTC.

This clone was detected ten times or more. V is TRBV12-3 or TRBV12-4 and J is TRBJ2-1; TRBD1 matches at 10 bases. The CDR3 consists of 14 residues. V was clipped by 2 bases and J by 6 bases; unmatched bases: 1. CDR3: CASSLRTGGNEQFF. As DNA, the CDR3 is TGTGCCAGCAGTTTAAGGACAGGGGGCAATGAGCAGTTCTTC.

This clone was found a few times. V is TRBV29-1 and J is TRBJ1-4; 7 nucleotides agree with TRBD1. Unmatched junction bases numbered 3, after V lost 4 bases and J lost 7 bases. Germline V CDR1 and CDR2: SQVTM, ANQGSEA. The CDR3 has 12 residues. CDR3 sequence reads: CSVGRQGEKLFF. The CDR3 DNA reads TGCAGCGTTGGGAGACAGGGTGAAAAACTGTTTTTT.